This entry lists 22 T cell receptor beta chains sequenced from one sample in a study of CXCR3-negative and CXCR3-positive naive CD8 T cells. UMI-labeled 5' RACE TRB cDNA libraries were prepared from the cells. TCRdb reprocessed the 5' RACE reads, keeping one entry per CDR3 protein, no DNA. The sample includes about 5,700 distinct CDR3 sequences. Points from the study as a whole: TRB CDR3s were more hydrophobic in CXCR3-positive than in CXCR3-negative naive cells.

For these TCRs, the target antigens are not known. The sequenced sample consisted of naive CXCR3+ CD8+ T cells from blood. Indicated subset: CD45RO-CCR7+CD27+CD95- naive CD8+ T cells expressing CXCR3 (TNR3+). These receptors all come from a human donor in good health. Some clones in this sample may be carry-over from other donors' samples.

The chain is built from TRBV5-1 and TRBJ1-1. CDR1 and CDR2 (germline): SGHRS, YFSETQ. The CDR3 sequence is 15 residues long. The CDR3: CASSLHQGVNTEAFF.

Considering frequency, this clonotype is medium-sized. The genes are TRBV13 and TRBJ2-7. This CDR3 region has 13 residues. Germline CDR1 and CDR2: PRHDT and FYEKMQ (reference sequence). The CDR3 loop is CASSLPSSYEQYF.

The V and J genes are TRBV19 and TRBJ2-7. The CDR3 runs to 14 residues. Germline V CDR1 and CDR2: LNHDA, SQIVND (reference sequence). CDR3: CASSMAGGSYEQYF.

V gene TRBV7-8 combines with J gene TRBJ2-3; TCRdb gives TRBD1 as the D gene, but with no DNA this cannot be confirmed. The CDR3 is 15 residues long. Germline V gene data show CDR1 as SGHVS and CDR2 as FQNEAQ. The CDR3: CASSLDGPGLYTQYF.

This clonotype is medium-sized by frequency. The V and J genes are TRBV28 and TRBJ1-6. CDR3 length equals 14 residues. In germline, CDR1 is MDHEN, CDR2 SYDVKM. This CDR3 is CASSLQTLGSPLHF.

The chain couples TRBV6-1 to TRBJ2-4; TCRdb gives TRBD1 as the D gene, but with no DNA this cannot be confirmed. Germline values: CDR1 MNHNS, CDR2 SASEGT. The CDR3 runs to 17 residues. The CDR3 spells CASSEYGTGGYKNIQYF.

The chain carries TRBV28 and TRBJ2-5; TCRdb gives TRBD1 as the D gene, but with no DNA this cannot be confirmed. CDR1 MDHEN and CDR2 SYDVKM come from the germline V gene. The CDR3 length is 15 residues. This CDR3 is CASSLTLSPIYTQYF.

This clonotype is medium-sized (0.01 to 0.1%) by frequency. The V and J genes are TRBV6-6 and TRBJ1-1; no DNA is available, so the TRBD1 call from TCRdb remains unchecked. The CDR3 contains 12 residues. Germline V lookup: CDR1 MNHNY, CDR2 SVGAGI (reference sequence). CDR3 residues: CASTKGGTAEFF.

CDR3: CASKALRDGSNYGYTF. The V and J genes are TRBV28 and TRBJ1-2; without DNA, the TCRdb call of TRBD1 cannot be checked. This CDR3 region has 16 residues. From germline, CDR1 is MDHEN and CDR2 SYDVKM.

The chain links TRBV5-5 to TRBJ2-1; as DNA is missing, the TRBD1 call by TCRdb cannot be tested. The CDR3 sequence is 16 residues long. Germline V CDR1 and CDR2: SGHKS, YYEKEE (reference sequence). The chain's CDR3 is CASREDRASSYNEQFF. Using reference TRBV5-5 and TRBJ2-1 for the parts outside the CDR3, the full variable domain is DAGVTQSPTHLIKTRGQQVTLRCSPISGHKSVSWYQQVLGQGPQFIFQYYEKEERGRGNFPDRFSARQFPNYSSELNVNALLLGDSALYLCASREDRASSYNEQFFGPGTRLTVL.

The chain uses TRBV25-1 and TRBJ2-1; absent DNA, TCRdb's TRBD1 call cannot be checked. The CDR3 is 12 residues long. Germline V CDR1 and CDR2: MGHDK, SYGVNS. This CDR3 reads CASSASGDEQFF.

Frequency places this clonotype as medium-sized. This rearrangement joins TRBV6-2 or TRBV6-3 to TRBJ2-3; the TRBD2 assignment by TCRdb is unverifiable without DNA. This CDR3 region has 11 residues. Germline loops: CDR1 MNHEY, CDR2 SVGEGT. The chain's CDR3 is CASSYSAGLLF.

This clonotype registers medium-sized by frequency. J is TRBJ1-1 and V is TRBV7-2. The CDR3 runs to 13 residues. The germline CDR1 and CDR2 sequences are SGHTA and FQGNSA. CDR3 residues: CASSSDLTTEAFF.

Considering frequency, this clonotype is medium-sized. The chain couples TRBV2 to TRBJ1-6; TCRdb picks TRBD1, but there is no DNA to check that call. CDR1 is SNHLY and CDR2 is FYNNEI in the germline V gene. CDR3 length equals 18 residues. CDR3 sequence reads: CASSVDRASLPHNSPLHF.

This chain connects TRBV6-6 to TRBJ2-5. Per germline, CDR1 MNHNY and CDR2 SVGAGI (reference sequence). This CDR3 is built from 12 residues. The CDR3 here is CATSLYQQTQYF.

By frequency, this clonotype registers medium-sized. J is TRBJ2-3 and V is TRBV14. Germline CDR1 SGHDN, CDR2 FVKESK. The CDR3 covers 12 residues. CDR3 sequence reads: CASSQARDTQYF.

The rearrangement joins TRBV5-4 to TRBJ2-1. This CDR3 is built from 15 residues. Germline-derived CDR1 and CDR2 are SGHNT and YYREEE (reference sequence). Here the CDR3 reads CASSSDGGSYNEQFF.

The chain links TRBV29-1 to TRBJ1-2; lacking DNA, the TRBD1 call made by TCRdb goes unchecked. Germline V lookup: CDR1 SQVTM, CDR2 ANQGSEA. The CDR3 is made up of 11 amino acids. The CDR3 region is CSGRDGYGYTF.

This chain uses TRBV20-1 with TRBJ1-2; the TCRdb call, TRBD1, lacks DNA for checking. CDR1 is DFQATT and CDR2 is SNEGSKA in the germline V gene (reference sequence). The CDR3 runs to 15 residues. CDR3 loop: CSARPTRDINYGYTF.

By frequency, this clonotype registers medium-sized. The chain couples TRBV19 to TRBJ1-5; with no DNA, the TCRdb D assignment of TRBD1 cannot be verified. The CDR3 has 18 amino acids. Looked up from germline, CDR1 is LNHDA and CDR2 is SQIVND (reference sequence). The CDR3: CASSPRPGTGDFNQPQHF.

This clonotype is medium-sized by frequency. The chain carries TRBV29-1 and TRBJ2-1; the TCRdb D gene call, TRBD1, has no DNA to confirm it. The CDR3 loop spans 14 amino acids. The V gene's germline CDR1 is SQVTM and CDR2 ANQGSEA. The CDR3 sequence is CSVEIRGLYNEQFF.

Its frequency marks this clonotype as medium-sized (0.01 to 0.1%). The rearrangement joins TRBV6-4 to TRBJ2-1. CDR1 is MRHNA, CDR2 SNTAGT, per germline. This CDR3 comprises 12 residues. CDR3 amino acids: CASSGNYNEQFF.